These 17 T cell receptor beta chains originate from one sample sequenced in a study of CD39 and CD103 CD8 tumor-infiltrating T cells. Data came from immunoSEQ multiplex PCR; TCRdb stores just in-frame clones and leaves some out. Of 4,500 to 5,500 clones in the sample, under 80% are singletons; the top ten hold 12%. Sample: CD8+ T cells sorted from blood. Indicated subset: total memory CD8 T cells (CD45RA-CCR7+/-) from blood or uninvolved lymph node. All receptors derive from a human donor with head and neck squamous cell carcinoma.

This rearrangement joins TRBV10-3 to TRBJ1-1; 12 bases fit TRBD1. The V gene's germline CDR1 is ENHRY and CDR2 SYGVKD. The J segment lost 4 bases and the V segment lost 5 bases, leaving 5 bases of the junction unmatched. The CDR3 covers 15 residues. The chain's CDR3 is CAISPGQGAPTEAFF. CDR3 DNA: TGTGCCATCAGTCCGGGACAGGGGGCGCCCACTGAAGCTTTCTTT.

This sequence joins TRBV19 and TRBJ1-1; 8 bases are shared with TRBD1. V trimming: 8 bases; J trimming: 6 bases; junction bases outside the gene matches: 8. CDR1 LNHDA and CDR2 SQIVND come from the germline V gene (reference sequence). The CDR3 runs to 13 residues. The CDR3 region is CASGEQGASEAFF. The CDR3 DNA reads as TGTGCCAGTGGGGAGCAGGGGGCATCTGAAGCTTTCTTT.

V and J are TRBV2 and TRBJ1-1; 10 bases are shared with TRBD1. J lost 5 bases, V lost 4 bases, and 10 bases had no gene match. The CDR3 runs 16 residues. Germline CDR1 is SNHLY and CDR2 is FYNNEI. The CDR3 reads CASSGIPGQGLTEAFF. The CDR3 nucleotides are TGTGCCAGCAGTGGAATACCGGGACAGGGGTTGACTGAAGCTTTCTTT. The whole variable domain, filled in from reference TRBV2 and TRBJ1-1, reads EPEVTQTPSHQVTQMGQEVILRCVPISNHLYFYWYRQILGQKVEFLVSFYNNEISEKSEIFDDQFSVERPDGSNFTLKIRSTKLEDSAMYFCASSGIPGQGLTEAFFGQGTRLTVV.

This chain joins TRBV7-9 and TRBJ1-1, with a possible D match to TRBD1 (5 bases). The V and J ends lost 5 bases and 1 base respectively, with 14 bases between them. The V gene's germline CDR1 is SEHNR and CDR2 FQNEAQ (reference sequence). The CDR3 sequence is 15 residues long. The CDR3 DNA reads TGTGCCAGCAGCATTGGACATCCAACGAACACTGAAGCTTTCTTT. Protein product: CASSIGHPTNTEAFF.

This clone was recorded a few times. This sample also contains other DNA sequences that code for the same CDR3. The chain links TRBV6-1 to TRBJ1-5, with D tentatively TRBD1 (6 bases). V lost 3 bases and J lost 2, with 11 bases in between. The CDR3 has 15 amino acids. CDR1 and CDR2 from the germline V gene are MNHNS and SASEGT. The CDR3 DNA sequence: TGTGCCAGCAGTGACTCAGGGGACGGCAATCAGCCCCAGCATTTT. It encodes CASSDSGDGNQPQHF.

In this sample, this clone turned up once. The chain uses TRBV6-1 and TRBJ1-1, with a tentative D call TRBD1 (5 bases). Germline-derived CDR1 and CDR2 are MNHNS and SASEGT. The V end was cut by 3 bases, the J end by 4 bases, with 12 bases between. The CDR3 runs 14 residues. The CDR3 is CASSEAGQPTEAFF. The CDR3 bases are TGTGCCAGCAGTGAGGCAGGGCAACCCACTGAAGCTTTCTTT.

The chain has TRBV5-4 and TRBJ2-7; 11 positions match TRBD1. V lost 3 bases to trimming and J lost 6 bases; unmatched junction nucleotides: 5. Germline V lookup: CDR1 SGHNT, CDR2 YYREEE (reference sequence). This CDR3 is 14 amino acids long. CDR3 loop: CASSYGTGGREQYF. The CDR3 coding sequence is TGTGCCAGCAGCTACGGGACAGGGGGACGCGAGCAGTACTTC.

The V gene is TRBV27, the J gene TRBJ2-7; 10 bases agree with TRBD2. J lost 7 bases, V lost 6 bases, and 15 bases had no gene match. Germline CDR1 is MNHEY and CDR2 is SMNVEV (reference sequence). The CDR3 consists of 16 residues. Written as DNA, the CDR3 is TGTGCCAGCAGCCCGGCCCCAGCGGGGGGGCCGCGGGAGCAGTACTTC. Translated, it gives CASSPAPAGGPREQYF.

The V call is TRBV5-6, the J call TRBJ2-5; the match to TRBD1 covers 8 bases. The V gene's germline CDR1 is SGHDT and CDR2 YYEEEE. The CDR3 totals 14 residues. Trimming cost V 3 bases and J 2 bases; bases outside gene matches: 3. CDR3 sequence: CASSWDRRQETQYF. Here the CDR3 DNA reads TGTGCCAGCAGCTGGGACAGGAGACAAGAGACCCAGTACTTC.

The rearrangement joins TRBV7-6 to TRBJ2-1, with TRBD2 matching over 8 bases. Germline CDR1 reads SGHVS; CDR2 reads FNYEAQ. CDR3 size: 11 residues. Trimming removed 0 bases from V and 15 bases from J; junction bases left unmatched: 1. The CDR3 sequence: CASSLAGLVFF. Written as DNA, the CDR3 is TGTGCCAGCAGCTTAGCGGGACTAGTGTTCTTC.

In its sample, this clone was seen once. V usage is TRBV6-1 and J usage is TRBJ2-1; weak D call: TRBD2 (6 bases). The CDR3 has 14 residues. The V gene's germline CDR1 is MNHNS and CDR2 SASEGT. V was trimmed by 2 bases and J by 8 bases, leaving 13 bases between them. The CDR3 nucleotides are TGTGCCAGCAGTGAATGGGGCAGGGACTATGAGCAGTTCTTC. It encodes CASSEWGRDYEQFF.

This chain links TRBV27 with TRBJ1-2; a weak D match, TRBD1 (6 bases). Trimming pared 2 bases from V and 8 bases from J, leaving 15 bases between. The CDR3 has 14 residues. Germline CDR1 is MNHEY and CDR2 is SMNVEV (reference sequence). The CDR3 DNA reads as TGTGCCAGCAGTTTAATGGGACACGGCCGGGGCTACACCTTC. Encoded protein: CASSLMGHGRGYTF.

This chain links TRBV7-9 with TRBJ2-3; 7 nucleotides line up with TRBD2. This CDR3 has 16 amino acids. V lost 5 bases and J lost 0; bases outside the gene matches: 8. In germline, CDR1 is SEHNR, CDR2 FQNEAQ (reference sequence). CDR3 DNA sequence: TGTGCCAGCAGCCCCCGTACAGCGGGGAGCACAGATACGCAGTATTTT. Protein sequence: CASSPRTAGSTDTQYF.

This chain joins TRBV2 and TRBJ2-7; TRBD2 aligns across 9 bases. Germline V CDR1 and CDR2: SNHLY, FYNNEI. The CDR3 loop spans 17 amino acids. V was clipped by 3 bases and J by 3 bases; unmatched bases: 12. Here the CDR3 DNA reads TGTGCCAGCAGTGAGGGGTCGGGGACTAGCATTTTCTACGAGCAGTACTTC. Its protein is CASSEGSGTSIFYEQYF.

The gene calls are TRBV27 and TRBJ1-1; a possible D gene is TRBD1 (5 bases). Looked up from germline, CDR1 is MNHEY and CDR2 is SMNVEV (reference sequence). CDR3 length equals 14 residues. V lost 6 bases and J lost 4, with 15 bases in between. This CDR3 is CASRSVGGSTEAFF. Here the CDR3 DNA reads TGTGCCAGCAGAAGCGTTGGGGGGAGCACTGAAGCTTTCTTT.

The V gene is TRBV30, the J gene TRBJ2-1, with 8 positions matching TRBD1. The CDR3 is 13 residues long. Per the germline V gene, CDR1 is GTSNPN and CDR2 is SVGIG (reference sequence). V trimming: 4 bases; J trimming: 6 bases; junction bases outside the gene matches: 5. The CDR3 DNA is TGTGCCTGGACCCAAGGACAGGGCAATGAGCAGTTCTTC. Protein sequence: CAWTQGQGNEQFF.

V usage is TRBV30 and J usage is TRBJ1-1, with unresolved D. The V and J ends lost 4 bases and 0 bases respectively, with 9 bases between them. Per germline, CDR1 GTSNPN and CDR2 SVGIG (reference sequence). The CDR3 covers 13 residues. CDR3: CAWMVAMNTEAFF. The CDR3, as DNA: TGTGCCTGGATGGTGGCCATGAACACTGAAGCTTTCTTT.